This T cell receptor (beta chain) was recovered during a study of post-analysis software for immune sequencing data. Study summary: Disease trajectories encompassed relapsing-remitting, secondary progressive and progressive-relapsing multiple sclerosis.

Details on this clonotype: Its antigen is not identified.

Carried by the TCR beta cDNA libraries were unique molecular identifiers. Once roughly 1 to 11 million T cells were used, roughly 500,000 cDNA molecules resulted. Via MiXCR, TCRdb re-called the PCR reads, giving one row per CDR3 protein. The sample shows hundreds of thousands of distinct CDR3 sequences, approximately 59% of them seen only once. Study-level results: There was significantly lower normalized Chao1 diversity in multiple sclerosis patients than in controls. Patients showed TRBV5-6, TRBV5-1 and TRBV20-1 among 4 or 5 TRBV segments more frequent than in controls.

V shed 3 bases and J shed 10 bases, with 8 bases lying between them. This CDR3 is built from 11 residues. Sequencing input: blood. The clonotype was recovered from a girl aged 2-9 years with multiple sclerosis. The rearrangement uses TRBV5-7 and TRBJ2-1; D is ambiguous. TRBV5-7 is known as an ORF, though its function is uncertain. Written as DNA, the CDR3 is TGTGCCAGCAGCTCTGAAGACGAGCAGTTCTTC. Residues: CASSSEDEQFF.